These T cell receptor beta chains were read from a single sample in a study of T cell changes during pregnancy in multiple sclerosis. Some clones are missing from TCRdb's copy, which holds only in-frame ones; the method was immunoSEQ multiplex PCR. The sample has about 86,000 clones, approximately 89% seen once. The sample was peripheral blood, taken in the first trimester of pregnancy. These receptor sequences come from a female donor in good health, enrolled as a control in a pregnancy study. Both conserved end residues are part of each CDR3. D genes are given only for firm matches. The size field is filled for only some rows; it gives once, few, many or a size class.

>TRBD2|NA|TRBJ2-1|TRBV14
CASSRAGLVGGEQFF
TGTGCCAGCAGCCGAGCAGGACTAGTTGGGGGTGAGCAGTTCTTC
>NA|NA|TRBJ2-7|TRBV6-6
CASSSTGNAQYF
TGTGCCAGCAGCAGTACAGGTAACGCGCAGTACTTC
>TRBD2|NA|TRBJ2-3|TRBV5-6
CASSFGGGAPDTQYF
TGTGCCAGCAGCTTCGGCGGGGGGGCCCCAGATACGCAGTATTTT
>TRBD2|NA|TRBJ2-3|TRBV5-8
CASSVLAGGPTDTQYF
TGTGCCAGCAGCGTTCTAGCGGGGGGCCCCACAGATACGCAGTATTTT
>NA|NA|TRBJ1-1|TRBV28
CASSLTRVRNTEAFF
TGTGCCAGCAGTCTCACCAGGGTCCGGAACACTGAAGCTTTCTTT
>NA|NA|TRBJ2-5|TRBV7-6
CASSLTWQRSETQYF
TGTGCCAGCAGCTTAACTTGGCAGAGGTCGGAGACCCAGTACTTC
>TRBD2|NA|TRBJ2-7|TRBV6-5
CASSWTSGAYEQYF
TGTGCCAGCAGTTGGACTAGCGGGGCCTACGAGCAGTACTTC
>TRBD2|NA|TRBJ2-3|TRBV7-2
CASSRRVAGGQDTQYF
TGTGCCAGCAGCCGTCGGGTAGCGGGGGGGCAAGATACGCAGTATTTT
>NA|once|TRBJ2-7|TRBV7-2
CASRTRRDSYEQYF
TGTGCCAGCAGGACCCGCAGGGACTCCTACGAGCAGTACTTC
>NA|NA|TRBJ2-5|TRBV10-3
CAIRPGQGGETQYF
TGTGCCATCAGGCCGGGACAAGGGGGAGAGACCCAGTACTTC
>TRBD1|NA|TRBJ1-4|TRBV14
CASSQGLGQGNEKLFF
TGTGCCAGCAGCCAAGGCCTGGGACAGGGTAATGAAAAACTGTTTTTT
>TRBD1|NA|TRBJ1-1|TRBV6-1
CASSEERAGGTEAFF
TGTGCCAGCAGTGAAGAAAGGGCAGGGGGAACTGAAGCTTTCTTT
>TRBD1|NA|TRBJ1-5|TRBV28
CASSSRQGFSNQPQHF
TGTGCCAGCAGTTCTCGACAGGGGTTTAGCAATCAGCCCCAGCATTTT
>NA|NA|TRBJ2-7|TRBV6-5
CASSYDRHEQYF
TGTGCCAGCAGTTACGACAGACACGAGCAGTACTTC
>TRBD1|once|TRBJ1-1|TRBV4-2
CASSQRTGGINTEAFF
TGTGCCAGCAGCCAACGTACAGGGGGCATTAATACTGAAGCTTTCTTT
>TRBD2|NA|TRBJ2-1|TRBV27
CASSPYLPGLAGYNEQFF
TGTGCCAGCAGTCCATATTTGCCGGGACTAGCGGGTTACAATGAGCAGTTCTTC
>NA|NA|TRBJ1-1|TRBV6-5
CASSKQTLRGTEAFF
TGTGCCAGCAGTAAACAGACATTGCGGGGCACTGAAGCTTTCTTT
>TRBD1|NA|TRBJ2-6|TRBV27
CASSSSGTGVAGANVLTF
TGTGCCAGCAGTTCAAGCGGGACAGGGGTAGCTGGGGCCAACGTCCTGACTTTC
>NA|NA|TRBJ1-2|TRBV9
CASSVDMGLNNYGYTF
TGTGCCAGCAGCGTAGACATGGGGCTGAATAACTATGGCTACACCTTC
>NA|NA|TRBJ1-2|TRBV13
CASSLDPSLGYTF
TGTGCCAGCAGCTTAGACCCCAGTCTTGGCTACACCTTC
>NA|once|TRBJ1-1|TRBV5-8
CASDLVGGARNTEAFF
TGTGCCAGCGACCTCGTCGGGGGGGCCCGGAACACTGAAGCTTTCTTT
>NA|NA|TRBJ2-7|TRBV7-8
CASSSGAIHSYEQYF
TGTGCCAGCAGCTCAGGGGCCATTCACTCCTACGAGCAGTACTTC
>TRBD1|NA|TRBJ1-5|TRBV2
CASTIAGQHQPQHF
TGTGCCAGCACTATCGCGGGACAGCATCAGCCCCAGCATTTT